Listed here are 18 T cell receptor beta chains from one sample, sequenced in a study of identical twins' blood T cells. A single record per CDR3 protein comes from TCRdb applying MiXCR to the 5' RACE reads. The repertoire has roughly 340,000 distinct CDR3 sequences, about 28% of them found once; the top ten carry 6.1%. Sequencing was carried out using PBMCs. Source of these receptors: a woman aged 18 to 55 in good health.

This clonotype has a handful of counts. V usage is TRBV29-1 and J usage is TRBJ2-3; weak D call: TRBD1 (5 bases). Germline V CDR1 and CDR2: SQVTM, ANQGSEA. The V end was cut by 5 bases, the J end by 6 bases, with 12 bases between. The CDR3 is 12 residues long. The CDR3 nucleotides read TGCAGCGTTTGGGCAGGGCTCGATACGCAGTATTTT. This encodes CSVWAGLDTQYF.

The chain has TRBV7-2 and TRBJ2-7; no firm D call. CDR3 length equals 14 residues. The V end lost 1 base, the J end lost 3 bases, and 10 bases lay between the germline ends. Germline CDR1 is SGHTA and CDR2 is FQGNSA. CDR3 sequence reads: CASSLVVGDYEQYF. In nucleotides, the CDR3 is TGTGCCAGCAGCTTAGTGGTAGGAGACTACGAGCAGTACTTC.

This clonotype appeared a few times. The genes are TRBV9 and TRBJ2-1; no clear D. Germline CDR1 reads SGDLS; CDR2 reads YYNGEE. There are 16 residues in the CDR3. V was clipped by 4 bases and J by 5 bases, with 19 bases between them. The CDR3: CASSNTPTPVDNEQFF. In nucleotides, the CDR3 is TGTGCCAGCAGCAATACTCCGACCCCCGTCGACAATGAGCAGTTCTTC. The full variable domain, with the rest looked up from reference TRBV9 and TRBJ2-1, is DSGVTQTPKHLITATGQRVTLRCSPRSGDLSVYWYQQSLDQGLQFLIQYYNGEERAKGNILERFSAQQFPDLHSELNLSSLELGDSALYFCASSNTPTPVDNEQFFGPGTRLTVL.

This chain links TRBV7-2 with TRBJ1-6; 7 nucleotides agree with TRBD1. CDR3 length: 17 residues. Germline V gene data show CDR1 as SGHTA and CDR2 as FQGNSA. With 2 bases clipped from V and 5 bases from J, the junction kept 9 bases outside the gene matches. This CDR3 is CASSLIPTGTDNSPLHF. As DNA, the CDR3 is TGTGCCAGCAGCTTAATCCCAACCGGGACAGATAATTCACCCCTCCACTTT.

The chain combines TRBV7-2 with TRBJ2-7; D is unresolved. This CDR3 is built from 12 residues. V was trimmed by 3 bases and J by 5 bases, leaving 8 bases between them. Germline lookup yields CDR1 SGHTA and CDR2 FQGNSA. The CDR3 DNA reads as TGTGCCAGCAGCTTCACCAAGGACGAGCAGTACTTC. Translation gives CASSFTKDEQYF.

This clonotype was detected ten times or more. The CDR3 region is CSVDGLAAPHNEQFF. DNA of the CDR3: TGCAGCGTGGACGGATTAGCGGCACCTCACAATGAGCAGTTCTTC. This rearrangement joins TRBV29-1 to TRBJ2-1; a possible D gene is TRBD2 (6 bases). From germline, CDR1 is SQVTM and CDR2 ANQGSEA. Trimming shortened V by 6 bases and J by 5 bases, and 20 bases separated the two germline ends. The CDR3 loop spans 15 amino acids.

About this clonotype itself: Without the conserved terminal phenylalanine or tryptophan, this CDR3 likely stems from a read error. V is TRBV11-2 and J is TRBJ2-7, with 7 bases aligning to TRBD1. The CDR3 contains 15 residues. The germline CDR1 and CDR2 sequences are SGHAT and FQNNGV. Here the CDR3 reads CASSLDSPGDSQQYL. In nucleotides, the CDR3 is TGTGCCAGCAGCCTAGATTCGCCTGGGGACAGCCAGCAGTACCTC.

CDR3 nucleotide sequence: TGCGCCAGCAGCCCATCATCAACCTATGGCTACACCTTC. This encodes CASSPSSTYGYTF. The rearrangement uses TRBV4-1 and TRBJ1-2; D gene uncertain. Deletions cut 4 bases from V and 4 bases from J, with 10 bases between. Germline CDR1 reads MGHRA; CDR2 reads YSYEKL. The CDR3 length is 13 residues.

The chain's CDR3 is CASSLVGGRTSDNEQFF. As DNA, the CDR3 is TGTGCCAGCAGCTTAGTGGGGGGTCGGACAAGTGACAATGAGCAGTTCTTC. The chain links TRBV7-9 to TRBJ2-1; D is possibly TRBD2 (6 bases). Germline V gene data show CDR1 as SEHNR and CDR2 as FQNEAQ (reference sequence). The CDR3 totals 17 residues. V was cut by 1 base and J by 5 bases, with 18 bases left in between.

This clonotype has only a few counts. The gene calls are TRBV6-1 and TRBJ1-6; D possibly corresponds to TRBD1 (6 bases). The CDR3 runs to 17 residues. The germline V gene encodes CDR1 MNHNS and CDR2 SASEGT. V shed 7 bases and J shed 9 bases, with 25 bases lying between them. CDR3 sequence (DNA): TGTGCCAGCACCTACGCGGGGGCATCTATCTTCGGTTCACCCCTCCACTTT. Its translation: CASTYAGASIFGSPLHF.

The chain couples TRBV20-1 to TRBJ1-1; unclear D gene. The V end was cut by 6 bases, the J end by 1 base, with 18 bases between. The CDR3 sequence is 15 residues long. CDR1 is DFQATT, CDR2 SNEGSKA, per germline (reference sequence). The CDR3 DNA is TGCAGTGCCCTGAGGGAGCTTTTAGGGAACACTGAAGCTTTCTTT. This codes for CSALRELLGNTEAFF.

This clonotype was seen more than once but under ten times. This CDR3 is CASSAVQVSGELFF. DNA for the CDR3: TGTGCCAGCAGCGCTGTACAGGTGTCCGGGGAGCTGTTTTTT. The chain links TRBV9 to TRBJ2-2, with a possible D match to TRBD1 (5 bases). Trimming took 3 bases from V and 6 from J, leaving 12 bases between them. Germline lookup yields CDR1 SGDLS and CDR2 YYNGEE. The CDR3 length is 14 residues.

This clonotype was seen at least ten times. V usage is TRBV2 and J usage is TRBJ2-1; maybe TRBD2 (5 bases). CDR1 and CDR2 from the germline V gene are SNHLY and FYNNEI. V shed 2 bases and J shed 2 bases, with 10 bases lying between them. This CDR3 comprises 15 residues. In DNA form, the CDR3 reads TGTGCCAGCAGTGAATCGGGGTCCCCCTACAATGAGCAGTTCTTC. This codes for CASSESGSPYNEQFF.

About this clonotype: At one end the junction does not follow the germline gene, possibly because of a read error. This chain uses TRBV9 with TRBJ2-1; D is ambiguous. CDR1 and CDR2 (germline): SGDLS, YYNGEE. The CDR3 spans 13 residues. CDR3 DNA sequence: TGTGCCTGCAGCGTAGTGGATTTTGGAGAGCAGTTCTTC. Its translation: CACSVVDFGEQFF.

This rearrangement joins TRBV18 to TRBJ2-1; the D is unclear. CDR1 is KGHSH, CDR2 LQKENI, per germline. This CDR3 is 13 amino acids long. Trimming took off 4 bases at V and 4 bases at J, with 8 bases between the two ends. DNA for the CDR3: TGTGCCAGCTCACTTTCGATTTACAATGAGCAGTTCTTC. This codes for CASSLSIYNEQFF.

The V and J genes are TRBV11-2 and TRBJ2-3; unclear D gene. The V and J ends lost 5 bases and 0 bases respectively, with 12 bases between them. CDR3 size: 15 residues. Germline assignment: CDR1 SGHAT and CDR2 FQNNGV. The CDR3 sequence: CASSIEPRSTDTQYF. The CDR3 DNA sequence: TGTGCCAGCAGCATCGAACCCCGCAGCACAGATACGCAGTATTTT.

The chain joins TRBV2 to TRBJ1-6, with D hard to call. The CDR3 length is 12 residues. V lost 7 bases to trimming and J lost 11 bases, with 12 bases between them. Germline values: CDR1 SNHLY, CDR2 FYNNEI. CDR3 sequence: CASKTRVTPLHF. CDR3 DNA sequence: TGTGCCAGCAAAACCAGAGTGACACCCCTCCACTTT.

As for this clonotype: At one end the junction does not follow the germline gene, possibly because of a read error. The V and J genes are TRBV20-1 and TRBJ1-5; no clear D gene. The CDR3 runs to 12 residues. The germline CDR1 and CDR2 sequences are DFQATT and SNEGSKA (reference sequence). The CDR3 here is CSARAVNQPRHF. The CDR3 DNA follows: TGCAGTGCTAGAGCAGTTAATCAGCCCCGGCATTTT.